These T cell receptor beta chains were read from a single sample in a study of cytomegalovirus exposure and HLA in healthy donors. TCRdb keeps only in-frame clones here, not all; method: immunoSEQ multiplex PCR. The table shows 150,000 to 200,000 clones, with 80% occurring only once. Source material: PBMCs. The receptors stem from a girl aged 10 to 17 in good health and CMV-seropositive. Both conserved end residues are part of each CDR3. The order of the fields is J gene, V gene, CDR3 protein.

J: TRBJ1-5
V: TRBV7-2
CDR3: CASSLVRQGVDQPQHF

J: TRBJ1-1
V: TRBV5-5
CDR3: CASSREFGGLNTEAFF

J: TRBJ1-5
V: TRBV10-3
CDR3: CAIREGTDNQPQHF

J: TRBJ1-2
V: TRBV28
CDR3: CASSRRRAYIPNYGYTF

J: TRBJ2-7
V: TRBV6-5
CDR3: CASSYSGTGSYEQYF

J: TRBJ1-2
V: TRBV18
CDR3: CASSQQTTGNYGYTF

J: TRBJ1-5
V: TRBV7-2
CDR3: CASSISTGGIQPQHF

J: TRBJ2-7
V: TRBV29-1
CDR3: CSVEGPTGVEQYF

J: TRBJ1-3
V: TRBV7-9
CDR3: CASSHRTGGAGNTIYF

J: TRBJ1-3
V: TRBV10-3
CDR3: CAIRDRDPGNTIYF

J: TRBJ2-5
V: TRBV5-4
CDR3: CASSLDLAIQYF

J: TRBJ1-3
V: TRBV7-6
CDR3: CASSPTRQEAGNTIYF

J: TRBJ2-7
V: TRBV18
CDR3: CASSPRPGPGSEQYF

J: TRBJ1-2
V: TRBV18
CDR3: CASSPQGDGFYGYTF

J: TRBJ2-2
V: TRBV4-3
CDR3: CASSQALVAGVYTGELFF

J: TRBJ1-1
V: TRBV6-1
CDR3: CASSRQGRGTEAFF

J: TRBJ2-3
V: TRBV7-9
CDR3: CASNLSRVGADTQYF

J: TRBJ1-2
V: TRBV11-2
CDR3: CASSLDSNGYTF

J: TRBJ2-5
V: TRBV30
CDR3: CAWEGLAPETQYF

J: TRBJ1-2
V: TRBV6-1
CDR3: CASSEWWLNYGYTF

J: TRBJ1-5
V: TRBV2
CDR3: CASSQGEGRRESNQPQHF

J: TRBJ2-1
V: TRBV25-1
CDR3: CASSAGYNEQFF